The 13 T cell receptor beta chains presented below share a single source sample, sequenced in a study of blood T cell repertoires in COVID-19. Sequencing used immunoSEQ multiplex PCR; TCRdb keeps in-frame clones, though not all of them. The table lists approximately 440,000 clones, 90% of them singletons, with 0.6% in the top ten. The sequenced sample consisted of PBMCs or T cells enriched from blood (not recorded which). These receptors were obtained from a man between 18 and 29 years old who had recovered from COVID-19.

The rearrangement links TRBV5-4 to TRBJ2-3, with D tentatively TRBD2 (5 bases). Deletions cut 3 bases from V and 4 bases from J, with 12 bases between. CDR3 length: 14 residues. Per the germline V gene, CDR1 is SGHNT and CDR2 is YYREEE (reference sequence). CDR3: CASSSSSSADTQYF. The CDR3 coding sequence is TGTGCCAGCAGCTCTTCTAGCAGCGCAGATACGCAGTATTTT.

V usage is TRBV9 and J usage is TRBJ1-4; TRBD1 is a possible D gene (5 bases). CDR1 is SGDLS, CDR2 YYNGEE, per germline. The V end was cut by 7 bases, the J end by 1 base, with 14 bases between. This CDR3 region has 15 residues. The CDR3 bases are TGTGCCAGCTCCTCGTCGGGGGGAACTAATGAAAAACTGTTTTTT. Its protein is CASSSSGGTNEKLFF.

The rearrangement links TRBV3-1 (or the pseudogene TRBV3-2) to TRBJ1-2; D is ambiguous. V gave up 2 bases and J gave up 6 bases, with 10 bases separating them. This CDR3 has 13 amino acids. Germline loops: CDR1 LGHDT, CDR2 YNNKEL (reference sequence). The CDR3 sequence is CASSQSQADGYTF. Here the CDR3 DNA reads TGTGCCAGCAGCCAAAGTCAAGCCGATGGCTACACCTTC.

The chain recombines TRBV7-9 with TRBJ2-2, with TRBD2 matching over 9 bases. Germline V lookup: CDR1 SEHNR, CDR2 FQNEAQ (reference sequence). This CDR3 has 18 residues. Germline trimming cut 2 bases from V and 9 bases from J; bases unmatched to any gene: 16. The CDR3 sequence: CASSLWGSSGDVMRELFF. The DNA of the CDR3 is TGTGCCAGCAGCTTATGGGGTTCTAGCGGGGATGTAATGCGGGAGCTGTTTTTT.

The J gene is TRBJ1-4, the V gene TRBV30; 8 nucleotides line up with TRBD1. This CDR3 is 11 amino acids long. The V segment lost 5 bases and the J segment 8 bases; nucleotides outside the gene matches: 1. The germline CDR1 and CDR2 sequences are GTSNPN and SVGIG (reference sequence). The CDR3 DNA reads TGTGCCTGGGGACAGGGCGAAAAACTGTTTTTT. It is translated as CAWGQGEKLFF.

This clone was observed a single time. V usage is TRBV7-3 and J usage is TRBJ1-6; D remains ambiguous. Germline V gene data show CDR1 as SGHTA and CDR2 as FQGTGA. The CDR3 covers 14 residues. Trimming removed 3 bases from V and 7 bases from J, with 10 bases in between. In nucleotides, the CDR3 is TGTGCCAGCAGCTTTCGGGGTGGGAATTCACCCCTCCACTTT. Its protein is CASSFRGGNSPLHF.

The CDR3 region is CASSDLDRGYEQYF. CDR3 DNA sequence: TGTGCCAGCAGTGATCTGGACAGGGGATACGAGCAGTACTTC. The chain uses TRBV25-1 and TRBJ2-7, with 9 nucleotides matching TRBD1. This CDR3 region has 14 residues. Germline values: CDR1 MGHDK, CDR2 SYGVNS. V dropped 3 bases and J dropped 4; count of bases not matched to a gene: 4.

This sequence joins TRBV4-1 and TRBJ1-5; 8 nucleotides align to TRBD1. The V segment lost 0 bases and the J segment 4 bases; nucleotides outside the gene matches: 2. CDR1 MGHRA and CDR2 YSYEKL come from the germline V gene. The CDR3 sequence is 15 residues long. Here the CDR3 DNA reads TGCGCCAGCAGCCAAGAAGGGACAGGAAATCAGCCCCAGCATTTT. Amino acid sequence: CASSQEGTGNQPQHF.

As for this clone: The same CDR3 arises from other DNA sequences in this sample as well. The chain is built from TRBV12-3 or TRBV12-4 and TRBJ1-5; D perhaps matches TRBD1 (6 bases). The CDR3 length is 13 residues. Between the trimmed V and J ends, which lost 1 base and 5 bases, there was a span of 6 bases. CDR3 sequence: CASSLDRDQPQHF. In DNA form, the CDR3 reads TGTGCCAGCAGTTTAGACAGGGATCAGCCCCAGCATTTT.

The gene calls are TRBV28 and TRBJ2-3; 7 bases match TRBD2. CDR3 length: 17 residues. Germline-derived CDR1 and CDR2 are MDHEN and SYDVKM. V lost 8 bases to trimming and J lost 1 base; unmatched junction nucleotides: 15. The CDR3 DNA sequence: TGTGCCAGCGGGCAGTCCCGCGGGAGTACGGGCACAGATACGCAGTATTTT. This gives the protein CASGQSRGSTGTDTQYF. The full variable domain, with the rest looked up from reference TRBV28 and TRBJ2-3, is DVKVTQSSRYLVKRTGEKVFLECVQDMDHENMFWYRQDPGLGLRLIYFSYDVKMKEKGDIPEGYSVSREKKERFSLILESASTNQTSMYLCASGQSRGSTGTDTQYFGPGTRLTVL.

The genes are TRBV2 and TRBJ1-2, with 9 bases identical to TRBD1. V shed 8 bases, J shed 4 bases, and the junction held 5 bases outside the gene matches. CDR1 SNHLY and CDR2 FYNNEI come from the germline V gene. This CDR3 spans 13 amino acids. As DNA, the CDR3 is TGTGCCAGCGCGGGACAGGGCGCCTATGGCTACACCTTC. Its protein product is CASAGQGAYGYTF. The full variable domain, completed using reference TRBV2 and TRBJ1-2, is EPEVTQTPSHQVTQMGQEVILRCVPISNHLYFYWYRQILGQKVEFLVSFYNNEISEKSEIFDDQFSVERPDGSNFTLKIRSTKLEDSAMYFCASAGQGAYGYTFGSGTRLTVV.

This chain links TRBV28 with TRBJ1-1, with D uncertain. Trimming removed 5 bases at V and 1 base at J, with 11 bases between. Germline assignment: CDR1 MDHEN and CDR2 SYDVKM. CDR3 length: 14 amino acids. CDR3 protein: CASSPLLGNTEAFF. CDR3 nucleotide sequence: TGTGCCAGCAGTCCTCTCCTCGGGAACACTGAAGCTTTCTTT.

CDR3: CASSYTAATEAFF. The DNA of the CDR3 is TGTGCCAGCAGTTACACAGCGGCCACTGAAGCTTTCTTT. The chain employs TRBV6-5 and TRBJ1-1, with D hard to call. Germline CDR1 MNHEY, CDR2 SVGAGI. V was cut by 2 bases and J by 4 bases, with 8 bases left in between. CDR3 size: 13 residues.